Below are 17 T cell receptor beta chains sequenced from a single sample in a study of vaccination and CD4 T cells after COVID-19. Treatment specified: approximately nine-day PBMC culture with coronavirus spike peptide pools or control peptides (ViraFEST assay). The antigens for these receptors are not known. Researchers used the Oncomine TCR Beta short-read assay to sequence DNA from cultured CD4+ T cells. TCRdb called the PCR reads again in MiXCR, with one record for every CDR3 protein. The sample records under 20,000 distinct CDR3 sequences, around 46% being singletons. The specimen was CD4+ T cells from blood, cultured in vitro, collected before SARS-CoV-2 vaccination. Source of these receptors: a human donor who had recovered from COVID-19.

The chain joins TRBV24-1 to TRBJ2-1; D unresolved. Germline V CDR1 and CDR2: KGHDR, SFDVKD. The CDR3 loop spans 14 amino acids. V gave up 9 bases and J gave up 0 bases, with 11 bases separating them. The CDR3 protein is CATPPNNSYNEQFF. In nucleotides, the CDR3 is TGTGCCACCCCGCCGAATAACTCCTACAATGAGCAGTTCTTC.

The chain uses TRBV3-1 and TRBJ1-1, with 9 bases lining up with TRBD1. V shed 1 base and J 6 bases; nucleotides not matched to a gene: 6. Germline loops: CDR1 LGHDT, CDR2 YNNKEL (reference sequence). This CDR3 has 15 residues. This CDR3 reads CASSQGTGGRSEAFF. In nucleotides, the CDR3 is TGTGCCAGCAGCCAAGGTACAGGGGGCAGGTCTGAAGCTTTCTTT. The entire variable domain, with the rest obtained from reference TRBV3-1 and TRBJ1-1, is as follows: DTAVSQTPKYLVTQMGNDKSIKCEQNLGHDTMYWYKQDSKKFLKIMFSYNNKELIINETVPNRFSPKSPDKAHLNLHINSLELGDSAVYFCASSQGTGGRSEAFFGQGTRLTVV.

The chain employs TRBV28 and TRBJ2-7, with 10 bases matching TRBD2. The trim removed 6 bases at V and 4 bases at J, leaving 12 bases unmatched. The CDR3 is 16 residues long. From germline, CDR1 is MDHEN and CDR2 SYDVKM. The CDR3 reads CASSSLAGGVYYEQYF. Here the CDR3 DNA reads TGTGCCAGCAGCTCTTTAGCGGGAGGCGTCTATTACGAGCAGTACTTC.

This chain links TRBV12-2 with TRBJ2-5; the DNA was not compared with TRBD2, the D call given in the table. TRBV12-2 corresponds to a pseudogene. The CDR3 has 16 residues. In DNA, the CDR3 is TGTGCAAGTCGCTTGGGACTAGCGGGGGGGCTGGAGACCCAGTACTTC. Amino acid sequence: CASRLGLAGGLETQYF.

This clonotype was detected only a few times. The chain has TRBV24-1 and TRBJ2-5; D might be TRBD2 (7 bases). Per germline, CDR1 KGHDR and CDR2 SFDVKD. V was pared by 9 bases and J by 2 bases, with 18 bases between. The CDR3 totals 15 residues. CDR3 amino acids: CATGGLRGLQETQYF. In nucleotides, the CDR3 is TGTGCCACCGGGGGGCTGCGGGGGCTACAAGAGACCCAGTACTTC.

This chain links TRBV19 with TRBJ1-1, with TRBD1 matching over 9 bases. The CDR3 covers 17 residues. CDR1 and CDR2 (germline): LNHDA, SQIVND (reference sequence). V trimming: 7 bases; J trimming: 1 base; junction bases outside the gene matches: 13. Here the CDR3 DNA reads TGTGCCAGTACCACCCCGGGACAGGGAGGTCCGAACACTGAAGCTTTCTTT. Protein product: CASTTPGQGGPNTEAFF.

This clonotype is classed as large (0.1 to 1%). The chain links TRBV20-1 to TRBJ2-5; the D is unclear. The germline CDR1 and CDR2 sequences are DFQATT and SNEGSKA (reference sequence). The CDR3 sequence is 12 residues long. V was pared by 6 bases and J by 4 bases, with 12 bases between. The CDR3 reads CSARPRAETQYF. The DNA for the CDR3 is TGCAGTGCCCGACCCCGAGCAGAGACCCAGTACTTC.

This chain joins TRBV6-4 and TRBJ1-6; maybe TRBD1 (6 bases). Per germline, CDR1 MRHNA and CDR2 SNTAGT. Trimming stripped 6 bases from V and 7 bases from J, with 10 bases between. The CDR3 is 13 residues long. The CDR3 nucleotides read TGTGCCAGCAGAGGGGGGCTCAATTCACCCCTCCACTTT. Protein product: CASRGGLNSPLHF.

This sequence joins TRBV20-1 and TRBJ1-6; D unclear. CDR1 is DFQATT and CDR2 is SNEGSKA in the germline V gene (reference sequence). The CDR3 consists of 17 residues. With 0 bases removed from V and 0 bases from J, the gap between germline ends came to 12 bases. CDR3 bases: TGCAGTGCTAGAGATTTGGGCCGGAGCTCCTATAATTCACCCCTCCACTTT. This sequence encodes CSARDLGRSSYNSPLHF.

This sequence joins TRBV6-1 and TRBJ2-7, with 10 bases fitting TRBD1. Germline-derived CDR1 and CDR2 are MNHNS and SASEGT. The V and J ends lost 6 bases and 3 bases, in that order; junction bases with no gene match: 8. The CDR3 is 15 residues long. For the CDR3, the DNA is TGTGCCAGCAGGCGGGCCGGGGACAGGGGCTACGAGCAGTACTTC. Protein sequence: CASRRAGDRGYEQYF.

A few counts support this clonotype. The chain recombines TRBV5-4 with TRBJ1-2; perhaps TRBD1 as D (5 bases). This CDR3 is 13 amino acids long. Per germline, CDR1 SGHNT and CDR2 YYREEE (reference sequence). Trimming removed 0 bases from V and 4 bases from J, with 7 bases in between. The CDR3 DNA sequence: TGTGCCAGCAGCTTGGCAGGGAGCTATGGCTACACCTTC. Protein product: CASSLAGSYGYTF.

In this sample, this clonotype turned up a few times. The junction and the germline gene differ at one end; a read error may be behind it. V usage is TRBV28 and J usage is TRBJ2-4, with 7 bases that match TRBD1. CDR3 length: 15 residues. Germline V gives CDR1 MDHEN, CDR2 SYDVKM. The CDR3 is CASSPPGTAQNIQYF. The CDR3, as DNA: TGTGCCAGCAGTCCCCCCGGGACAGCCCAAAACATTCAGTACTTC.

The chain links TRBV6-2 or TRBV6-3 to TRBJ1-2; the match to TRBD1 covers 9 bases. The V segment lost 0 bases and the J segment 5 bases; nucleotides outside the gene matches: 4. CDR3 length: 15 residues. CDR1 is MNHEY and CDR2 is SVGEGT in the germline V gene. The CDR3 is CASSYSTDRGYGYTF. CDR3 coding DNA: TGTGCCAGCAGTTACTCCACCGACAGGGGGTATGGCTACACCTTC.

V and J are TRBV7-3 and TRBJ2-6, with D possibly being TRBD2 (5 bases). Germline V gene sequence: CDR1 SGHTA, CDR2 FQGTGA. The CDR3 length is 13 residues. V lost 8 bases, J lost 2 bases, and 7 bases lay in between. The CDR3 is CASSEAGANVLTF. Here the CDR3 DNA reads TGTGCCAGCTCGGAGGCTGGGGCCAACGTCCTGACTTTC.

This clonotype was seen more than once but under ten times. The rearrangement joins TRBV15 to TRBJ2-3; the D gene is possibly TRBD2 (6 bases). Germline CDR1 LNHNV, CDR2 YYDKDF (reference sequence). There are 15 residues in the CDR3. Trimming took off 7 bases at V and 6 bases at J, with 20 bases between the two ends. The CDR3 nucleotides read TGTGCCACCACCATGGGGGACGGGGGTTCGGATACGCAGTATTTT. It translates to CATTMGDGGSDTQYF.

A few counts support this clonotype. The V and J genes are TRBV6-5 and TRBJ2-6; no definite D call. Germline V gene sequence: CDR1 MNHEY, CDR2 SVGAGI. This CDR3 is built from 13 residues. Trimming took 7 bases from V and 0 from J, leaving 4 bases between them. The CDR3 sequence is CASTFSGANVLTF. Here the CDR3 DNA reads TGTGCCAGCACTTTCTCTGGGGCCAACGTCCTGACTTTC.

In DNA form, the CDR3 reads TGTGCCAGCAGCTCACTAGCGGCGACCGGGGAGCTGTTTTTT. Translated, it gives CASSSLAATGELFF. The genes are TRBV7-2 and TRBJ2-2; 8 bases map to TRBD2. Germline V CDR1 and CDR2: SGHTA, FQGNSA. The ends lost 4 bases at V and 5 bases at J; junction bases unmatched: 3. The CDR3 consists of 14 residues.